What follows are 32 T cell receptor beta chains derived from one specimen sequenced in a study of CD8+CD57+ T cells in acquired aplastic anemia (dated by TCRdb to the late 2010s). The listed sequencing device is Illumina HiSeq 2000. Profiling of TCR beta VDJ combinations and CDR3 sequences used genomic DNA as the template. TCRdb passed the public sequencing reads through fastp at Q25 and MiXCR, retaining productive beta sequences. Entries that share a CDR3 protein sequence are merged under the most common genes and DNA. The sample yields 95,000 to 120,000 distinct CDR3 sequences; 40% to 65% were counted once. The ten largest make up 25% to 35% of the sample. The source material was sorted CD4+, CD8+, or CD8+CD57+ T cells (not recorded which) from PBMCs. The receptors were sampled from a human donor in good health, serving as a control.

This clonotype was seen only a few times. This chain uses TRBV7-2 with TRBJ2-7; D is undetermined. V was shortened by 3 bases and J by 6 bases, with 12 bases between the two germline ends. Germline CDR1 SGHTA, CDR2 FQGNSA. CDR3 size: 13 residues. The CDR3 DNA follows: TGTGCCAGCAGCTTGAGAGAAGCGCTCGAGCAGTACTTC. Its protein is CASSLREALEQYF.

The chain carries TRBV25-1 and TRBJ2-1; 12 bases are shared with TRBD2. V lost 4 bases and J lost 10; bases outside the gene matches: 8. Germline assignment: CDR1 MGHDK and CDR2 SYGVNS. This CDR3 has 15 residues. CDR3 sequence reads: CASSGTSGVRREQFF. DNA for the CDR3: TGTGCCAGCAGTGGGACTAGCGGGGTGCGAAGGGAGCAGTTCTTC. Variable domain in full (rest from reference TRBV25-1 and TRBJ2-1): EADIYQTPRYLVIGTGKKITLECSQTMGHDKMYWYQQDPGMELHLIHYSYGVNSTEKGDLSSESTVSRIRTEHFPLTLESARPSHTSQYLCASSGTSGVRREQFFGPGTRLTVL.

This clonotype was counted between two and nine times. The chain joins TRBV3-1 to TRBJ1-2; weak D call: TRBD1 (6 bases). The CDR3 has 13 amino acids. Between the trimmed V and J ends, which lost 5 bases and 2 bases, there was a span of 9 bases. CDR1 is LGHDT, CDR2 YNNKEL, per germline (reference sequence). CDR3 coding DNA: TGTGCCAGCAGCTTGACAGGAAACTATGGCTACACCTTC. Its translation: CASSLTGNYGYTF.

A note on this clonotype: An end of the junction differs from the germline gene, which may be a read error. V is TRBV9 and J is TRBJ2-5; D not certain. The CDR3 totals 13 residues. Germline V lookup: CDR1 SGDLS, CDR2 YYNGEE. CDR3 residues: CACSVVVGGTQYF. CDR3 DNA sequence: TGTGCCTGCAGCGTAGTCGTGGGTGGGACCCAGTACTTC.

The chain joins TRBV6-2 or TRBV6-3 to TRBJ1-6, with TRBD1 matching 8 bases. Germline-derived CDR1 and CDR2 are MNHEY and SVGEGT. V was pared by 7 bases and J by 7 bases, with 9 bases of the junction left unmatched. CDR3 length equals 15 residues. Written as DNA, the CDR3 is TGTGCCAGCACCATAAGGAGGACAGGGAATTCACCCCTCCACTTT. The encoded protein is CASTIRRTGNSPLHF.

J is TRBJ1-2 and V is TRBV19; D gene unclear. V lost 7 bases and J lost 2, with 17 bases in between. The length of the CDR3 is 15 residues. CDR1 is LNHDA, CDR2 SQIVND, per germline (reference sequence). The CDR3 loop is CASTQYGGQNYGYTF. The CDR3, as DNA: TGTGCCAGTACTCAATACGGCGGGCAGAACTATGGCTACACCTTC.

This clonotype was detected only a few times. One junction end does not reproduce the germline sequence, and a read error may be involved. The chain recombines TRBV20-1 with TRBJ2-6; possible D gene TRBD1, 8 bases. The CDR3 has 17 amino acids. Germline V gene lookup returns CDR1 DFQATT and CDR2 SNEGSKA (reference sequence). This chain's CDR3 is CSAREGQEFSGASVLTF. The CDR3 bases are TGCAGCGCTAGGGAGGGACAGGAATTCTCTGGGGCCAGCGTCCTGACTTTC.

This clonotype was picked up many times. This chain uses TRBV5-6 with TRBJ1-1; possible D gene TRBD1, 6 bases. The CDR3 is made up of 15 amino acids. Trimming stripped 4 bases from V and 6 bases from J, with 19 bases between. CDR1 and CDR2 (germline): SGHDT, YYEEEE. The DNA for the CDR3 is TGTGCCAGCAGCCCTCAGGGGATTAATGGCGCTGAAGCTTTCTTT. Protein product: CASSPQGINGAEAFF.

The CDR3 nucleotides read TGTGCCACCAGTGAAGCCGGGACTAGCGCGGTTTTGGGAGAGCAGTACTTC. This gives the protein CATSEAGTSAVLGEQYF. This chain uses TRBV24-1 with TRBJ2-7; 10 positions agree with TRBD2. This CDR3 is 17 amino acids long. Trimming took 4 bases from V and 7 from J; bases not matched to a gene: 15. Germline CDR1 reads KGHDR; CDR2 reads SFDVKD.

This clonotype has a count of ten or more. The CDR3 sequence: CASSLGWGAWGSSSTDTQYF. CDR3 in DNA: TGTGCCAGCAGCTTAGGGTGGGGTGCGTGGGGGAGCTCTAGCACAGATACGCAGTATTTT. V and J are TRBV11-1 and TRBJ2-3; D is tentatively TRBD1 or TRBD2 (5 bases each). Germline V gene lookup returns CDR1 SGHAT and CDR2 FQDESV (reference sequence). This CDR3 is built from 20 residues. V lost 1 base and J lost 0, with 23 bases in between.

Details on this clonotype: Possible read error: a much larger clone is one base away. The V and J genes are TRBV6-5 and TRBJ2-1; TRBD2 aligns across 9 bases. CDR1 and CDR2 (germline): MNHEY, SVGAGI. The CDR3 runs to 15 residues. CDR3 nucleotides: TGTGCCAGCAGTTACTCGCCTAGCGGGGATAATGAGCAGCTCTTC. Its protein product is CASSYSPSGDNEQLF.

This clonotype was observed at least ten times. The V and J genes are TRBV9 and TRBJ1-2; 11 bases are a match to TRBD1. With V trimmed by 3 bases and J by 4 bases, 2 bases remained unmatched. The CDR3 loop spans 14 amino acids. Germline V gene data show CDR1 as SGDLS and CDR2 as YYNGEE. The CDR3 region is CASSAGTGGYGYTF. Here the CDR3 DNA reads TGTGCCAGCAGCGCCGGGACAGGGGGCTATGGCTACACCTTC.

As regards this clonotype: A read error may account for a junction end that differs from germline. This chain connects TRBV19 to TRBJ1-4; 8 bases are shared with TRBD1. Germline lookup yields CDR1 LNHDA and CDR2 SQIVND (reference sequence). The CDR3 spans 18 residues. The CDR3 sequence: CASSISVPGRGPLEKLLF. CDR3 DNA sequence: TGTGCCAGTAGTATATCGGTCCCGGGCAGGGGGCCTCTTGAAAAACTGCTTTTT.

The V and J genes are TRBV19 and TRBJ1-1; possible D gene TRBD1, 6 bases. Per germline, CDR1 LNHDA and CDR2 SQIVND (reference sequence). Trimming stripped 9 bases from V and 7 bases from J, with 12 bases between. The CDR3 has 11 amino acids. This CDR3 is CASTQGIEAFF. The DNA for the CDR3 is TGTGCCAGCACCCAGGGGATTGAAGCTTTCTTT.

This chain uses TRBV19 with TRBJ2-7; either TRBD1 or TRBD2 may fit D (6 bases each). Germline CDR1 is LNHDA and CDR2 is SQIVND (reference sequence). The CDR3 consists of 14 residues. The germline V and J ends were trimmed by 4 bases and 4 bases, with 14 bases remaining between them. For the CDR3, the DNA is TGTGCCAGTAGTAACGGGGGCGAGAGTTACGAGCAGTACTTC. Protein: CASSNGGESYEQYF.

V and J are TRBV19 and TRBJ2-7, with TRBD1 identical over 9 bases. V was clipped by 4 bases and J by 12 bases; unmatched bases: 13. Germline V gives CDR1 LNHDA, CDR2 SQIVND (reference sequence). The CDR3 has 14 residues. The CDR3 loop reads CASSTADTGGEGYF. Written as DNA, the CDR3 is TGTGCCAGTAGTACAGCCGACACAGGGGGCGAGGGGTACTTC.

This clonotype was counted at least ten times. The chain links TRBV15 to TRBJ1-4, with D possibly matching TRBD1 (5 bases). V was shortened by 6 bases and J by 0 bases, with 8 bases between the two germline ends. Germline V CDR1 and CDR2: LNHNV, YYDKDF (reference sequence). This CDR3 has 14 amino acids. CDR3 coding DNA: TGTGCCACCAGAAAGACAGCAACTAATGAAAAACTGTTTTTT. This gives the protein CATRKTATNEKLFF.

This sequence joins TRBV6-1 and TRBJ2-3; 12 bases fit TRBD2. CDR3 length: 15 residues. Per germline, CDR1 MNHNS and CDR2 SASEGT. V shed 6 bases and J 6 bases; nucleotides not matched to a gene: 7. CDR3 sequence: CASRALTSGGDTQYF. The CDR3 DNA follows: TGTGCCAGCAGGGCCTTGACTAGCGGGGGCGATACGCAGTATTTT.

This clonotype counts as large (0.1 to 1%). This chain connects TRBV29-1 to TRBJ2-2; D call uncertain. Trimming stripped 1 base from V and 1 base from J, with 10 bases between. The length of the CDR3 is 15 residues. Germline V lookup: CDR1 SQVTM, CDR2 ANQGSEA. The CDR3 sequence is CSVEVAGRNTGELFF. As DNA, the CDR3 is TGCAGCGTTGAAGTAGCCGGGCGGAACACCGGGGAGCTGTTTTTT.

This chain joins TRBV5-4 and TRBJ1-2; 9 bases map to TRBD1. This CDR3 contains 15 residues. J gave up 0 bases and V 0 bases, and 0 bases lay outside the gene matches. The V gene's germline CDR1 is SGHNT and CDR2 YYREEE (reference sequence). The CDR3 DNA sequence: TGTGCCAGCAGCTTGGGACAGGGGGCTAACTATGGCTACACCTTC. This translates into CASSLGQGANYGYTF.

With regard to this clonotype: Just one base apart from a much larger clone, this may be a read error. V usage is TRBV11-1 and J usage is TRBJ2-1; 8 nucleotides align to TRBD1. The CDR3 is made up of 15 amino acids. Germline CDR1 and CDR2: SGHAT and FQDESV (reference sequence). CDR3 sequence: CAGSSATGAYNEQFF. CDR3 sequence (DNA): TGTGCCGGCAGCTCCGCGACAGGGGCCTACAATGAGCAGTTCTTC.

The chain carries TRBV15 and TRBJ1-2; D uncertain. This CDR3 contains 13 residues. The V end lost 0 bases, the J end lost 3 bases, and 5 bases lay between the germline ends. Germline V gene sequence: CDR1 LNHNV, CDR2 YYDKDF (reference sequence). This chain's CDR3 is CATSRDGDYGYTF. CDR3 nucleotide sequence: TGTGCCACCAGCAGAGACGGTGACTATGGCTACACCTTC.

This clonotype has at least ten counts. The V call is TRBV6-1, the J call TRBJ2-1, with 7 bases fitting TRBD1. Germline CDR1 and CDR2: MNHNS and SASEGT. V lost 6 bases to trimming and J lost 9 bases; unmatched junction nucleotides: 5. The CDR3 covers 12 residues. The CDR3 DNA sequence: TGTGCCAGCAGCCCAGGGGGATCTGAGCAGTTCTTC. Protein product: CASSPGGSEQFF.

This chain connects TRBV12-3 or TRBV12-4 to TRBJ2-7, with TRBD1 matching 10 bases. The trim removed 5 bases at V and 5 bases at J, leaving 9 bases unmatched. The length of the CDR3 is 15 residues. The DNA for the CDR3 is TGTGCCAGCAGTGGCCCGGGACAGGGGACAAACGAGCAGTACTTC. Its translation: CASSGPGQGTNEQYF.

The V gene is TRBV25-1, the J gene TRBJ1-1; unclear D gene. CDR1 MGHDK and CDR2 SYGVNS come from the germline V gene. This CDR3 is built from 14 residues. V gave up 6 bases and J gave up 4 bases, with 15 bases separating them. The CDR3 here is CASSLVFPSTEAFF. CDR3 nucleotide sequence: TGTGCCAGCAGCTTAGTCTTCCCTTCCACTGAAGCTTTCTTT. Looking up the rest from reference TRBV25-1 and TRBJ1-1 gives the full variable domain: EADIYQTPRYLVIGTGKKITLECSQTMGHDKMYWYQQDPGMELHLIHYSYGVNSTEKGDLSSESTVSRIRTEHFPLTLESARPSHTSQYLCASSLVFPSTEAFFGQGTRLTVV.

This chain links TRBV10-3 with TRBJ1-1; D gene unclear. V lost 2 bases and J lost 1, with 5 bases in between. Germline loops: CDR1 ENHRY, CDR2 SYGVKD. The CDR3 contains 13 residues. The CDR3 loop is CAISEAQNTEAFF. CDR3 bases: TGTGCCATCAGTGAGGCCCAGAACACTGAAGCTTTCTTT.

The V gene is TRBV19, the J gene TRBJ2-1; 9 positions agree with TRBD2. CDR3 size: 18 residues. CDR1 and CDR2 from the germline V gene are LNHDA and SQIVND (reference sequence). J was trimmed by 3 bases and V by 1 base; bases with no gene match: 10. CDR3 coding DNA: TGTGCCAGTAGTATAGGGCGCGGGGGGGATCGACACTACAATGAGCAGTTCTTC. Translated: CASSIGRGGDRHYNEQFF.

The table lists this clonotype with a few counts. The V and J genes are TRBV25-1 and TRBJ2-2; D perhaps matches TRBD2 (6 bases). Germline V gives CDR1 MGHDK, CDR2 SYGVNS. Trimming left V 4 bases short and J 4 bases short, with 10 bases between. The CDR3 has 14 amino acids. CDR3 loop: CASSGMGGTGELFF. CDR3 in DNA: TGTGCCAGCAGTGGAATGGGAGGCACCGGGGAGCTGTTTTTT.

This chain uses TRBV5-1 with TRBJ1-2; D unresolved. The CDR3 runs to 15 residues. Germline V gives CDR1 SGHRS, CDR2 YFSETQ. V lost 4 bases and J lost 3, with 16 bases in between. CDR3 residues: CASSVGINGDYGYTF. DNA of the CDR3: TGCGCCAGCAGCGTGGGAATTAATGGGGACTATGGCTACACCTTC.

This clonotype has at least ten counts. V gene TRBV6-2 or TRBV6-3 combines with J gene TRBJ1-6, with D perhaps TRBD1 (6 bases). This CDR3 is 19 amino acids long. V was pared by 0 bases and J by 7 bases, with 22 bases between. The germline V gene encodes CDR1 MNHEY and CDR2 SVGEGT. CDR3 in amino acids: CASSYSGKPGEVGNSPLHF. CDR3 DNA: TGTGCCAGCAGTTACTCGGGGAAACCAGGGGAAGTAGGCAATTCACCCCTCCACTTT.

The gene calls are TRBV25-1 and TRBJ1-6; no reliable D call. Trimming stripped 9 bases from V and 10 bases from J, with 10 bases between. The V gene's germline CDR1 is MGHDK and CDR2 SYGVNS. The CDR3 spans 11 residues. CDR3 coding DNA: TGTGCCAGTAGTCTCTGCTCACCCCTCCACTTT. Amino acids: CASSLCSPLHF.

V gene TRBV2 combines with J gene TRBJ2-5; tentatively, D is TRBD2 (6 bases). Germline V gene sequence: CDR1 SNHLY, CDR2 FYNNEI. With 7 bases removed from V and 4 bases from J, the gap between germline ends came to 19 bases. The CDR3 spans 15 residues. DNA for the CDR3: TGTGCCAGCATGGGGTCTGCGGGGTTGGGAGAGACCCAGTACTTC. As protein: CASMGSAGLGETQYF.